The present T cell receptor (beta chain) was sequenced within a study of siplizumab effects on memory and regulatory T cells. To note about this clone: Its specificity is unknown.

The assay was immunoSEQ multiplex PCR, and TCRdb's table has in-frame clones only and misses some. The sample contains 120,000 or so clones, approximately 92% of which appear only once. Findings and caveats of the study: Proliferating siplizumab-culture Treg suppressive function went unconfirmed. Roughly 75-95% of proliferating CD4+ or CD8+ clones lacked a naive or memory phenotype that could be assigned. Naive T cells seemed more diverse than memory cells and seemed major alloresponse contributors.

The germline V gene encodes CDR1 MNHEY and CDR2 SVGAGI. This CDR3 spans 14 amino acids. V dropped 7 bases and J dropped 3 bases, with 16 bases sitting between them. This clonotype originated in a human donor in good health. The chain uses TRBV6-5 and TRBJ2-7; possibly TRBD2 for D (7 bases). Source material: CD4+ T cells sorted from blood. CDR3 DNA sequence: TGTGCCAGCAAAAGGGGGGGAGAATACTACGAGCAGTACTTC. Its protein product is CASKRGGEYYEQYF.